There are a few counts of the clone carrying this T cell receptor (beta chain). The antigen is undetermined. The cDNA had a unique molecular identifier and a template-switch universal primer site. TCRdb ran MiXCR on the 5' RACE reads and lists one entry per CDR3 protein. The sample carries about 810,000 distinct CDR3 sequences, 9% to 15% recorded once. This entry belongs to a study of identical twins. Study-wide findings and caveats: Researchers caution that invariant MAIT and iNKT cells could partly confound zero-insertion analyses.

This CDR3 contains 17 residues. Per the germline V gene, CDR1 is LGHNA and CDR2 is YNFKEQ. The ends were cut back, 0 bases at V and 0 bases at J, with 12 bases in the middle. There were only healthy Caucasians among the donors. This same sample was also taken into another study, of yellow fever vaccine responses in identical twins. That source notes: Twins reportedly showed a vaccine T cell response that seemed partly convergent and partly personalized.

This chain links TRBV4-2 with TRBJ2-4; D remains ambiguous. The TCR originated in a woman aged 18-29 years in good health. The specimen sequenced was PBMCs. The CDR3 here is CASSQDLVRKAKNIQYF. The CDR3 nucleotides read TGTGCCAGCAGCCAAGATCTAGTGCGGAAAGCCAAAAACATTCAGTACTTC.